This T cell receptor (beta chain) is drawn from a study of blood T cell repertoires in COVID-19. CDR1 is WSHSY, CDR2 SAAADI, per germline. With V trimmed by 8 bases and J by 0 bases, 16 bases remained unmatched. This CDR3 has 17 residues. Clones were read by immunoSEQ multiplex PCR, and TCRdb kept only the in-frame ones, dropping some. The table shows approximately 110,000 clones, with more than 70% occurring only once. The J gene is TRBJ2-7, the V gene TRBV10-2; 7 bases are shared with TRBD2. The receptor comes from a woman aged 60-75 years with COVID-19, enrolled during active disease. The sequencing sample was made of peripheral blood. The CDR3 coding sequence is TGCGCCAGCTATAACGGGGGGTTCCGGTCATTCTCCTACGAGCAGTACTTC. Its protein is CASYNGGFRSFSYEQYF.